These 9 T cell receptor beta chains came from one sample sequenced in a study of CD8+CD57+ T cells in acquired aplastic anemia. TCR beta VDJ and CDR3 were profiled, and genomic DNA was the template. MiXCR was run by TCRdb on the reads, yielding one entry per CDR3 protein. The table lists some 240,000 distinct CDR3 sequences, 30% to 35% of them singletons. The sample comprised sorted CD4+, CD8+, or CD8+CD57+ T cells (not recorded which) from PBMCs. These TCRs come from a human donor in good health, serving as a control.

This clonotype was seen only a few times. The chain couples TRBV18 to TRBJ2-1, with TRBD1 identical over 8 bases. V dropped 3 bases and J dropped 7; count of bases not matched to a gene: 11. This CDR3 contains 16 residues. Germline CDR1 KGHSH, CDR2 LQKENI. The chain's CDR3 is CASSPIRGRLVNEQFF. In DNA form, the CDR3 reads TGTGCCAGCTCACCGATCAGGGGGCGGTTAGTAAATGAGCAGTTCTTC.

Worth noting for this clonotype: This may be a read error: a much more frequent sequence differs by one nucleotide. This chain joins TRBV2 and TRBJ2-7; possible D gene TRBD1, 6 bases. The CDR3 contains 14 residues. Trimming shortened V by 5 bases and J by 4 bases, and 15 bases separated the two germline ends. Germline V gives CDR1 SNHLY, CDR2 FYNNEI. CDR3 DNA: TGTGCCAGCAGTTTCCCACAGGGCGAGTACGAGCAGTACTTC. It translates to CASSFPQGEYEQYF.

This chain links TRBV20-1 with TRBJ2-7; 11 bases are a match to TRBD1. The CDR3 length is 15 residues. The trim removed 2 bases at V and 0 bases at J, leaving 3 bases unmatched. CDR1 and CDR2 (germline): DFQATT, SNEGSKA (reference sequence). The CDR3 nucleotides read TGCAGTGCTAGATCCGGACAGGGGGCCTCCTACGAGCAGTACTTC. Its protein product is CSARSGQGASYEQYF.

This clonotype was detected many times. This chain uses TRBV29-1 with TRBJ1-5; D gene uncertain. With 5 bases removed from V and 4 bases from J, the gap between germline ends came to 9 bases. Germline loops: CDR1 SQVTM, CDR2 ANQGSEA. This CDR3 has 12 amino acids. The CDR3 here is CSVHRVNQPQHF. The CDR3 nucleotides read TGCAGCGTTCACAGAGTGAATCAGCCCCAGCATTTT.

This clonotype showed up many times. This chain joins TRBV20-1 and TRBJ2-3; no clear D. CDR1 DFQATT and CDR2 SNEGSKA come from the germline V gene (reference sequence). Deletions cut 5 bases from V and 0 bases from J, with 15 bases between. This CDR3 contains 15 residues. Here the CDR3 reads CSAQPPGTSTDTQYF. CDR3 coding DNA: TGCAGTGCTCAACCGCCCGGAACTAGCACAGATACGCAGTATTTT.

This clonotype was picked up a small number of times. This chain connects TRBV6-1 to TRBJ2-7; the D gene is possibly TRBD1 (5 bases). Deletions cut 11 bases from V and 0 bases from J, with 17 bases between. This CDR3 contains 14 residues. The germline CDR1 and CDR2 sequences are MNHNS and SASEGT. The CDR3 region has the DNA TGTGCCTGGAGTGTACCGGACATCTCCTACGAGCAGTACTTC. It is translated as CAWSVPDISYEQYF.

Points on this clonotype: A much larger clonotype is one base distant, so this may be a read error. The V call is TRBV2, the J call TRBJ1-1; D possibly corresponds to TRBD1 (5 bases). Germline V gene data show CDR1 as SNHLY and CDR2 as FYNNEI. Trimming took 6 bases from V and 3 from J, leaving 14 bases between them. CDR3 length equals 14 residues. In DNA, the CDR3 is TGTGCCAGCAGGGGACGGTCGCTGGACACTGAAGCTTTCTTT. Amino acids: CASRGRSLDTEAFF.

This clonotype was recorded at least ten times. The gene calls are TRBV29-1 and TRBJ1-1, with TRBD1 identical over 9 bases. V shed 3 bases and J 6 bases; nucleotides not matched to a gene: 2. Germline V gives CDR1 SQVTM, CDR2 ANQGSEA. CDR3 length equals 12 residues. The CDR3 region is CSVDDRGAEAFF. In nucleotides, the CDR3 is TGCAGCGTTGACGACAGGGGGGCTGAAGCTTTCTTT.

This clonotype was picked up many times. The genes are TRBV20-1 and TRBJ1-1, with TRBD1 matching 7 bases. This CDR3 has 14 amino acids. Germline V gene data show CDR1 as DFQATT and CDR2 as SNEGSKA (reference sequence). The V and J ends lost 6 bases and 1 base, in that order; junction bases with no gene match: 8. The CDR3 reads CSAETQGWNTEAFF. The DNA of the CDR3 is TGCAGTGCGGAAACACAGGGGTGGAACACTGAAGCTTTCTTT.